This paragraph covers one T cell receptor (beta chain) sequence. Its specificity is not known. One junction end disagrees with the germline gene, perhaps due to a read error. This sample was taken from a study of OX40 agonist ivuxolimab in advanced cancers. Study as a whole: Dose-escalation patients had hepatocellular carcinoma, melanoma, renal cell or head and neck cancer. Males comprised 82.7% of the group, whose mean age was 60 years (range 23 to 79). Study-wide results and caveats: On average, CD8+ T cells showed a greater number of expanded clones than CD4+. Expanded peripheral T-cell antigen specificity went undetermined.

Germline CDR1 reads MDHEN; CDR2 reads SYDVKM. The CDR3 totals 15 residues. Data came from immunoSEQ multiplex PCR; TCRdb stores just in-frame clones and leaves some out. The sample shows around 17,000 clones, roughly 90% of them seen only once. Sequences were derived from CD4+ or CD8+ T cells sorted from blood, sampled in a trial of the OX40 agonist ivuxolimab. The chain couples TRBV28 to TRBJ2-3; perhaps D is TRBD1 or TRBD2 (5 bases each). The receptor comes from an adult with an advanced solid tumor such as melanoma, head and neck, liver or kidney cancer. CDR3 DNA: TGTGCCAGCAGTGTCCTCTCCCGGGACCCCCCCAGTCCCGTATTT. Protein: CASSVLSRDPPSPVF.